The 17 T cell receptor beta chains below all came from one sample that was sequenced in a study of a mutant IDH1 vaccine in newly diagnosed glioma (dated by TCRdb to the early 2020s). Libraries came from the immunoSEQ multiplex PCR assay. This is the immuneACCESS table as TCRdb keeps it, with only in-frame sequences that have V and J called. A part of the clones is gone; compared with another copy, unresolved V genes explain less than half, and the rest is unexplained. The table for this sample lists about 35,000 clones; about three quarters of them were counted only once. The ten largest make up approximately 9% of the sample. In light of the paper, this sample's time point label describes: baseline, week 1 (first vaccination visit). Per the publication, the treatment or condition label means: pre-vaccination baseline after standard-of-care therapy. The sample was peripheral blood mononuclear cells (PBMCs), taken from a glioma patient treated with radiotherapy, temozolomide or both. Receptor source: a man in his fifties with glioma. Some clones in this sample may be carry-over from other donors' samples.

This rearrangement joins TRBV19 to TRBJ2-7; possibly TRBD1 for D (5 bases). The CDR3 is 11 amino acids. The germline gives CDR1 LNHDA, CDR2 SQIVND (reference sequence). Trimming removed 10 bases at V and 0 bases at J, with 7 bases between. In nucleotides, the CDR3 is TGTGCCACGGACAACTCCTACGAGCAGTACTTC. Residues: CATDNSYEQYF.

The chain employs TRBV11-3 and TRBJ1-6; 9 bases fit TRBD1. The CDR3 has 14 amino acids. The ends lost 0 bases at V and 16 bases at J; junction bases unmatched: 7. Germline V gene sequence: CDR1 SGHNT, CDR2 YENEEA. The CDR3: CASSLDGTGRLLHF. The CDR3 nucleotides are TGTGCCAGCAGCTTAGACGGGACAGGGAGGCTACTCCACTTT.

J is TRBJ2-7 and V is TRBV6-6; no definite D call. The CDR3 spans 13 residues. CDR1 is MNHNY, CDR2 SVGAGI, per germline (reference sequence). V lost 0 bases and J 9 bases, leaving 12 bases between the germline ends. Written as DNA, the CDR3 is TGTGCCAGCAGTTACTCGTTGGCAGCCGGGCAGTACTTC. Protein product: CASSYSLAAGQYF.

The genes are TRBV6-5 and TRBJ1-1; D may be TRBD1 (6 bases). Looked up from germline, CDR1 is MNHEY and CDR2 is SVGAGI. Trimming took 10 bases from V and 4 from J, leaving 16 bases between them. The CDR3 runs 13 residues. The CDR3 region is CATSRGGATEAFF. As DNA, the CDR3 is TGTGCCACCAGCAGGGGTGGGGCCACTGAAGCTTTCTTT.

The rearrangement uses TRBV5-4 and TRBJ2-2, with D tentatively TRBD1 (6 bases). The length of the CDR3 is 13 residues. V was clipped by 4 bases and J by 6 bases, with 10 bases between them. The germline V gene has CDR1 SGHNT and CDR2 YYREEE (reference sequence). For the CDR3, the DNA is TGTGCCAGCAGCGAACAGGGCCCCGGGGAGCTGTTTTTT. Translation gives CASSEQGPGELFF.

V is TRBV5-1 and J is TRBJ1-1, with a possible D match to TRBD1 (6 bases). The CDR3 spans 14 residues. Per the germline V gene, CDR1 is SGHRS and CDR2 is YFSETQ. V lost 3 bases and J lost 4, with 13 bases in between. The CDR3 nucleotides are TGCGCCAGCAGCTCGACCGCAGGGGCCACTGAAGCTTTCTTT. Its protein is CASSSTAGATEAFF.

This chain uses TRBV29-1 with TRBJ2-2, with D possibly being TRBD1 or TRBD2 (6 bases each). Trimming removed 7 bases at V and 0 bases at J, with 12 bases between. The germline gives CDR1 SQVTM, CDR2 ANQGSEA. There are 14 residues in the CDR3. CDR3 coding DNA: TGCAGCGCCGGGGGCAGATCGAACACCGGGGAGCTGTTTTTT. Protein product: CSAGGRSNTGELFF.

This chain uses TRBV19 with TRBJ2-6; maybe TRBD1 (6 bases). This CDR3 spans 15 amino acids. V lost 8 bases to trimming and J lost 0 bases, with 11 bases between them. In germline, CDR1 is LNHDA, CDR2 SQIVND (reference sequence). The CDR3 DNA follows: TGTGCCAGTGGGGGCGGACTCTCTGGGGCCAACGTCCTGACTTTC. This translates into CASGGGLSGANVLTF. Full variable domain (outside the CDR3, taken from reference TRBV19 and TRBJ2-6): DGGITQSPKYLFRKEGQNVTLSCEQNLNHDAMYWYRQDPGQGLRLIYYSQIVNDFQKGDIAEGYSVSREKKESFPLTVTSAQKNPTAFYLCASGGGLSGANVLTFGAGSRLTVL.

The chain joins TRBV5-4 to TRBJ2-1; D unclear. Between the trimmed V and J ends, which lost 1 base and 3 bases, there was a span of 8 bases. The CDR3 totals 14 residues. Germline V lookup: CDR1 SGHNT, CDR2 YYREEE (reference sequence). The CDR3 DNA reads TGTGCCAGCAGCTTGAAATCTGGCTACAATGAGCAGTTCTTC. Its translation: CASSLKSGYNEQFF.

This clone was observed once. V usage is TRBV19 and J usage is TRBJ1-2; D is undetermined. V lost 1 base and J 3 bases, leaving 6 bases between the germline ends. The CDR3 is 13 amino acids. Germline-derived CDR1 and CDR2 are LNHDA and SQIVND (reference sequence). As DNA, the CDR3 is TGTGCCAGTAGTATAGGTGTCGACTATGGCTACACCTTC. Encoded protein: CASSIGVDYGYTF.

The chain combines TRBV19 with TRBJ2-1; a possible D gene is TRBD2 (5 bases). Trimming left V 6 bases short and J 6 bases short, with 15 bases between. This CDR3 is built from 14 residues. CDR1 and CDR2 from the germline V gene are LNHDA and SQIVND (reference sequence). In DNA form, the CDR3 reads TGTGCCAGTAGCCCTCGGGAAGTGATCAATGAGCAGTTCTTC. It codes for CASSPREVINEQFF. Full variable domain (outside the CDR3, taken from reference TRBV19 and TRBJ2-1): DGGITQSPKYLFRKEGQNVTLSCEQNLNHDAMYWYRQDPGQGLRLIYYSQIVNDFQKGDIAEGYSVSREKKESFPLTVTSAQKNPTAFYLCASSPREVINEQFFGPGTRLTVL.

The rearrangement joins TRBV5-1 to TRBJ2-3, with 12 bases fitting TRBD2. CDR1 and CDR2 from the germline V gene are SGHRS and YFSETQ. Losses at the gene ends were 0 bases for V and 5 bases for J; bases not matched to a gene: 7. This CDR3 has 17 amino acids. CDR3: CASSLAGLAGGVDTQYF. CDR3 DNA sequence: TGCGCCAGCAGCTTGGCCGGCCTAGCGGGAGGGGTAGATACGCAGTATTTT.

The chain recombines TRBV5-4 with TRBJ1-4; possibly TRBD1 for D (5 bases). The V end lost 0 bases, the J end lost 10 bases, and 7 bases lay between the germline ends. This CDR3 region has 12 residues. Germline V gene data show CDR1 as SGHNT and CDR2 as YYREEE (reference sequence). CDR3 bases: TGTGCCAGCAGCTTGGGGGGCCGAAAACTGTTTTTT. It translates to CASSLGGRKLFF.

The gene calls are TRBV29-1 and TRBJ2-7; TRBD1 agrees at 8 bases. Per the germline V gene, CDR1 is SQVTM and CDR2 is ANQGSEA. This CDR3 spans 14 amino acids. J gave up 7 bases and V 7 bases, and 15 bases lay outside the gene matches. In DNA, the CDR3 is TGCAGCGCCGACGCTTCAGACAGGGGCGGAGAGCAGTACTTC. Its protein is CSADASDRGGEQYF.

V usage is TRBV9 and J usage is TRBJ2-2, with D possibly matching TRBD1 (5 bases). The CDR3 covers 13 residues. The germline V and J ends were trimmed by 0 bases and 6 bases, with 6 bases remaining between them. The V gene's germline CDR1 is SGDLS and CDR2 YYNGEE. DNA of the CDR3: TGTGCCAGCAGCGTAGCAGGGTCCGGGGAGCTGTTTTTT. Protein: CASSVAGSGELFF.

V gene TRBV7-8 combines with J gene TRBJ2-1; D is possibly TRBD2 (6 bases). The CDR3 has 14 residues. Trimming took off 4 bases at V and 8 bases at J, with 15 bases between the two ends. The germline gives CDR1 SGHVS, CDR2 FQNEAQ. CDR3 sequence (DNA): TGTGCCAGCAGCTCTCGTTGGGGGGTGGATGAGCAGTTCTTC. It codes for CASSSRWGVDEQFF.

This CDR3 is CASSLGEAGVVTGNTIYF. The CDR3 coding sequence is TGTGCCAGCAGCTTGGGTGAAGCAGGGGTCGTAACAGGAAACACCATATATTTT. V gene TRBV5-6 combines with J gene TRBJ1-3, with a tentative D call TRBD1 (6 bases). CDR1 and CDR2 (germline): SGHDT, YYEEEE. CDR3 length: 18 residues. The germline V and J ends were trimmed by 0 bases and 4 bases, with 20 bases remaining between them.